A selection of T cell receptor beta chains follows, all from one sample in a study of monozygotic twins with inflammatory bowel disease. TCRdb reanalyzed the 5' RACE reads and collapses them to one entry per CDR3 protein, without DNA. Its listing shows more than 85,000 distinct CDR3 sequences. Sequencing input: blood. The source is a human donor with ulcerative colitis or Crohn's disease, or a healthy co-twin of an affected twin (not recorded which). CDR3s include the opening cysteine and the closing phenylalanine or tryptophan.

>TRBV11-1|TRBJ2-7
CASSLAGTSGRAGIYEQYF
>TRBV5-4|TRBJ1-2
CASSLDREHYGYTF
>TRBV12-3/TRBV12-4|TRBJ2-5
CASSWAHAGLETQYF
>TRBV7-9|TRBJ1-5
CASSLDPNQPQHF
>TRBV20-1|TRBJ1-1
CSAGETGVGTEAFF
>TRBV6-6|TRBJ2-7
CASKGRVEQYF
>TRBV4-3|TRBJ2-1
CASSLAGESHNEQFF
>TRBV6-2/TRBV6-3|TRBJ2-1
CASRKTTSGIRFF
>TRBV20-1|TRBJ1-5
CSARVAGRRNQPQHF
>TRBV19|TRBJ1-6
CASSMGPGQGVLDNSPLHF
>TRBV23-1|TRBJ2-1
CASSHSADRALPARVDYNEQFF
>TRBV28|TRBJ2-1
CASSPGGSSYNEQFF
>TRBV24-1|TRBJ2-3
CATTSGESTDTQYF
>TRBV12-3/TRBV12-4|TRBJ2-1
CASSPSGRGFSYNEQFF
>TRBV19|TRBJ1-6
CASGPGQGLSPLHF
>TRBV28|TRBJ1-2
CASSLWRDRGKNYGYTF
>TRBV15|TRBJ2-7
CATSRDREQGRSEQYF
>TRBV4-3|TRBJ2-1
CASSQVEPGNEQFF
>TRBV6-1|TRBJ1-4
CASSGTGWKLFF
>TRBV5-1|TRBJ2-5
CASSYTGARETQYF
>TRBV5-1|TRBJ2-3
CASRPGAGRSTDTQYF
>TRBV7-9|TRBJ2-7
CASSLAGTVNYEQYF
>TRBV2|TRBJ1-1
CASSPRGEREAFF
>TRBV6-1|TRBJ2-3
CASSELGALAGTQYF
>TRBV9|TRBJ2-3
CASTRLAGGRTDTQYF
>TRBV20-1|TRBJ2-5
CSASIQETQYF
>TRBV5-1|TRBJ1-5
CASSLEGAQTYSNQPQHF
>TRBV29-1|TRBJ2-1
CSVEPQSAYNEQFF
>TRBV3-1|TRBJ2-1
CASSPGSGRAYNEQFF
>TRBV7-2|TRBJ2-3
CASSKGGSTDTQYF
>TRBV25-1|TRBJ1-1
CASSEFRTANTEAFF
>TRBV4-1|TRBJ2-7
CASSQTGLGDRQHF
>TRBV20-1|TRBJ2-7
CSARNGQGNSYEQYF
>TRBV6-5|TRBJ1-1
CASSSVASYTEAFF
>TRBV29-1|TRBJ2-2
CSVEGGTGTGELFF
>TRBV10-3|TRBJ2-1
CAIREQGADEQFF
>TRBV13|TRBJ2-1
CASSLARSNEQFF
>TRBV18|TRBJ2-1
CASSPTAHNEQFF
>TRBV10-3|TRBJ2-7
CAISTGTSGRNYEQYF
>TRBV5-1|TRBJ1-1
CASSWGTGMNTEAFF
>TRBV5-6|TRBJ1-6
CASSLYGGTRFSPLHF
>TRBV19|TRBJ2-5
CASSRTGNQETQYF
>TRBV24-1|TRBJ2-3
CATSDSATSGVADTQYF
>TRBV20-1|TRBJ2-1
CSARRDRDNEQFF
>TRBV6-5|TRBJ2-3
CASSSAWGTDTQYF
>TRBV7-9|TRBJ2-1
CASSLGDFEPHEQFF
>TRBV12-3/TRBV12-4|TRBJ1-3
CASSKANRRGLSGNTIYF
>TRBV19|TRBJ1-5
CASHQGIRGQPQHF
>TRBV5-1|TRBJ2-1
CASSSSPGLADNEQFF
>TRBV7-2|TRBJ2-5
CASTPLLGGWETQYF
>TRBV29-1|TRBJ1-1
CSVEAVSVNTEAFF
>TRBV18|TRBJ2-3
CASSPTSGGSTDTQYF
>TRBV5-1|TRBJ2-3
CASSSYILTGASTDTQYF
>TRBV7-3|TRBJ2-2
CASSSLGGTNTGELFF
>TRBV7-2|TRBJ2-7
CASSLDRTTYEQYF